These 8 T cell receptor beta chains came from one sample sequenced in a study of blood T cell repertoires in COVID-19. Only in-frame clones appear in the TCRdb table, and some are missing; sequencing was by immunoSEQ multiplex PCR. Of some 150,000 clones listed, 80% to 90% are singletons. The sequenced material came from peripheral blood. These receptors came from a woman in her forties or fifties with acute or convalescent COVID-19.

The chain joins TRBV27 to TRBJ1-4; tentative D call: TRBD1 (5 bases). CDR1 and CDR2 (germline): MNHEY, SMNVEV (reference sequence). V was trimmed by 3 bases and J by 5 bases, leaving 13 bases between them. CDR3 length: 15 residues. The CDR3 nucleotides read TGTGCCAGCAGTTTGAGTCGACAGCCCAATGAAAAACTGTTTTTT. This sequence encodes CASSLSRQPNEKLFF. The entire variable domain, with the rest obtained from reference TRBV27 and TRBJ1-4, is as follows: EAQVTQNPRYLITVTGKKLTVTCSQNMNHEYMSWYRQDPGLGLRQIYYSMNVEVTDKGDVPEGYKVSRKEKRNFPLILESPSPNQTSLYFCASSLSRQPNEKLFFGSGTQLSVL.

CDR3 in amino acids: CSPNGGENTGELFF. The CDR3 DNA follows: TGCAGCCCCAATGGGGGGGAAAACACCGGGGAGCTGTTTTTT. This chain joins TRBV29-1 and TRBJ2-2, with 7 bases aligning to TRBD2. Germline V gene data show CDR1 as SQVTM and CDR2 as ANQGSEA. V gave up 8 bases and J gave up 2 bases; unmatched junction bases: 8. The CDR3 totals 14 residues.

The V and J genes are TRBV7-9 and TRBJ1-1, with unresolved D. The germline CDR1 and CDR2 sequences are SEHNR and FQNEAQ (reference sequence). The CDR3 totals 17 residues. Trimming removed 5 bases from V and 1 base from J, with 20 bases in between. CDR3 in DNA: TGTGCCAGCAGCAGCGGGTCTTTGGGGAAGAGGAACACTGAAGCTTTCTTT. Translation: CASSSGSLGKRNTEAFF.

The CDR3 DNA reads TGTGCCATAACACAGGGGGCTACGGACACTGAAGCTTTCTTT. It translates to CAITQGATDTEAFF. The rearrangement links TRBV10-3 to TRBJ1-1; TRBD1 matches 9 bases. The CDR3 runs to 14 residues. V lost 9 bases, J lost 3 bases, and 8 bases stayed unmatched. In germline, CDR1 is ENHRY, CDR2 SYGVKD.

This chain joins TRBV25-1 and TRBJ1-4, with D perhaps TRBD1 (6 bases). The V end lost 2 bases, the J end lost 5 bases, and 9 bases lay between the germline ends. The CDR3 runs 14 residues. Germline CDR1 MGHDK, CDR2 SYGVNS. As DNA, the CDR3 is TGTGCCAGCAGTGAACAGGGGCGAAATGAAAAACTGTTTTTT. Its translation: CASSEQGRNEKLFF. The full variable domain, completed using reference TRBV25-1 and TRBJ1-4, is EADIYQTPRYLVIGTGKKITLECSQTMGHDKMYWYQQDPGMELHLIHYSYGVNSTEKGDLSSESTVSRIRTEHFPLTLESARPSHTSQYLCASSEQGRNEKLFFGSGTQLSVL.

J is TRBJ2-2 and V is TRBV7-6; TRBD1 matches 7 bases. V dropped 1 base and J dropped 4; count of bases not matched to a gene: 3. This CDR3 is built from 15 residues. In germline, CDR1 is SGHVS, CDR2 FNYEAQ. CDR3 bases: TGTGCCAGCAGCTTAGGACAGGGAGTCACCGGGGAGCTGTTTTTT. Encoded protein: CASSLGQGVTGELFF. The variable domain in full, completed from reference TRBV7-6 and TRBJ2-2, reads GAGVSQSPRYKVTKRGQDVALRCDPISGHVSLYWYRQALGQGPEFLTYFNYEAQQDKSGLPNDRFSAERPEGSISTLTIQRTEQRDSAMYRCASSLGQGVTGELFFGEGSRLTVL.

The chain combines TRBV5-1 with TRBJ1-1; 10 bases agree with TRBD1. This CDR3 contains 14 residues. J lost 4 bases, V lost 4 bases, and 4 bases had no gene match. CDR1 and CDR2 from the germline V gene are SGHRS and YFSETQ. CDR3 coding DNA: TGCGCCAGCAGCCCCCGGACAGGGGGCACTGAAGCTTTCTTT. It translates to CASSPRTGGTEAFF.

In DNA, the CDR3 is TGTGCCAGCAGCCCCCGCTGGACAACAAACACCGGGGAGCTGTTTTTT. It specifies CASSPRWTTNTGELFF. V and J are TRBV11-2 and TRBJ2-2, with a tentative D call TRBD1 (5 bases). The CDR3 is 16 residues long. Germline lookup yields CDR1 SGHAT and CDR2 FQNNGV. Trimming removed 5 bases from V and 2 bases from J, with 15 bases in between.